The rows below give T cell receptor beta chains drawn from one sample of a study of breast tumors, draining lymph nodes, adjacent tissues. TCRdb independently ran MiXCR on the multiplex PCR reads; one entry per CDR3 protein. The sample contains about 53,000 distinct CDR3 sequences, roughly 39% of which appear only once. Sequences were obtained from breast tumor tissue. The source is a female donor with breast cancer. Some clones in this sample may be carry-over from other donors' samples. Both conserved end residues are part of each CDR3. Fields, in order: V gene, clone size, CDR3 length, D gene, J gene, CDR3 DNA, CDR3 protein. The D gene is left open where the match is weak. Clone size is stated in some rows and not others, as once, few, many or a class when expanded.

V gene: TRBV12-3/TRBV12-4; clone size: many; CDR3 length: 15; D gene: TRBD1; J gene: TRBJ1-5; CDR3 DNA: TGTGCCAGCAGTTTAGGAGGGGGCTACAATCAGCCCCAGCATTTT; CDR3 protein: CASSLGGGYNQPQHF
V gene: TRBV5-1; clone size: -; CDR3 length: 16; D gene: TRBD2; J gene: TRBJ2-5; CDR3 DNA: TGCGCCAGCAGCCCGTACCGTAGCGGGAGGGGAGAGACCCAGTACTTC; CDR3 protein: CASSPYRSGRGETQYF
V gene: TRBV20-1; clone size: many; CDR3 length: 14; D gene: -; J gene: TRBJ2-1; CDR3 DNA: TGCAGTGCTAGAGATATTTTACGGTACAATGAGCAGTTCTTC; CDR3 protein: CSARDILRYNEQFF
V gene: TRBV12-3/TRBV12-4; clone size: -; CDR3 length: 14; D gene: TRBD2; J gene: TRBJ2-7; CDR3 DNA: TGTGTCAGCAGTCTCGGACTAGCGAGCTGGGAGCAGTACTTC; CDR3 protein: CVSSLGLASWEQYF
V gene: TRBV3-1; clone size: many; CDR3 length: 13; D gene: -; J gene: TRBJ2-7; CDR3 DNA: TGTGCCAGCAGCCTCGACAGGTATCACGAGCAGTACTTC; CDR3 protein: CASSLDRYHEQYF
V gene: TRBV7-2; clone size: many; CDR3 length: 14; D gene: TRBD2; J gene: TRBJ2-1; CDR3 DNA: TGTGCCAGCAGCCCAGGACTAGACTACAATGAGCAGTTCTTC; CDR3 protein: CASSPGLDYNEQFF
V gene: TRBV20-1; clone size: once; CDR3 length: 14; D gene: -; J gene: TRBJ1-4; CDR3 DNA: TGCAGTGCTAGAGACTTGCGGACTAATGAAAAACTGTTTTTT; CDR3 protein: CSARDLRTNEKLFF
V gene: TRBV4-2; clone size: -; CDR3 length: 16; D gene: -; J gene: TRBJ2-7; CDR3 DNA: TGTGCCAGCAGCCAAGTCGGAGCGGGTGACTCCTACGAGCAGTACTTC; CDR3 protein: CASSQVGAGDSYEQYF
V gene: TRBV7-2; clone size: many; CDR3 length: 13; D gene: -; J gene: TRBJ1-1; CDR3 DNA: TGTGCCAGCAGCTCAGGGTCTAACACTGAAGCTTTCTTT; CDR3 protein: CASSSGSNTEAFF
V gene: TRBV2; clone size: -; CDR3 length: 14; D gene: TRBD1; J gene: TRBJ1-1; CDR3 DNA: TGTGCCGGGGGACAGCGAGGGAGTAACACTGAAACTTCCTTT; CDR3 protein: CAGGQRGSNTETSF
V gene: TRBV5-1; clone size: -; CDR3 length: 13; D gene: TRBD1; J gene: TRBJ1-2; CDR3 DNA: TGCGCCAGCAGCTCCCAGGCGGGACAGTTCTACACCTTC; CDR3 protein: CASSSQAGQFYTF
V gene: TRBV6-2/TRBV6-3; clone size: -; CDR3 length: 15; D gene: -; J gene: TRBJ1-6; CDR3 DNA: TGTGCCAGCAGTTTGAGACCTCTCAGGAATTCACCCCTCCACTTT; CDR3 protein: CASSLRPLRNSPLHF
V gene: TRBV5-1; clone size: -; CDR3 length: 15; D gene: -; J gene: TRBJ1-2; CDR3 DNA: TGTGCCAGCAGCTTGGTGGAGAGGGGGACTAATGGCTACACCTTC; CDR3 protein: CASSLVERGTNGYTF
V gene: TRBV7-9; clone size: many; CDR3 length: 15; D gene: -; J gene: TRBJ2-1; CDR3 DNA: TGTGCCAGCAGCTCAGGAGGTGGGCCCTACAATGAGCAGTTCTTC; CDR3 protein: CASSSGGGPYNEQFF
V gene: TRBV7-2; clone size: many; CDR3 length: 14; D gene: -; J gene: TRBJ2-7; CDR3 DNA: TGTGCCAGCGCACGGGACGGGAGCTCCTACGAGCAGTACTTC; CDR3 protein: CASARDGSSYEQYF
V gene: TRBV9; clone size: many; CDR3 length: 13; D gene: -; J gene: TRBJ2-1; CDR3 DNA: TGTGCCAGCAGCGCGGGGTATTTGGATGAGCAGTTCTTC; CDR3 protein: CASSAGYLDEQFF
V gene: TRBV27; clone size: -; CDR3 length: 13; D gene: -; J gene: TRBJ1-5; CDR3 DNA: TGTGCCAGCAGTTTATTGGGGAATCAGCCCCAGCATTTT; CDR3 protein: CASSLLGNQPQHF
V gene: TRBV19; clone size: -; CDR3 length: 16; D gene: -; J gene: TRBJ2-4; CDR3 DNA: TGTGCCAGTAGCCTGGACGGACCGCTGGGGCGGAACGTTCAGTACTTC; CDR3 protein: CASSLDGPLGRNVQYF
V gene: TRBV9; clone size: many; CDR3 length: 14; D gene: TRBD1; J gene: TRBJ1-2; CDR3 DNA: TGTGCCAGCAGCCCAGGGGGAGGGGAGTATGGCTACACCTTC; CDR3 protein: CASSPGGGEYGYTF
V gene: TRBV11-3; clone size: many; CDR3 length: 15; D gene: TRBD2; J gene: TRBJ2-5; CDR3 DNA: TGTGCCAGCAGCCGCAGCGGGAGGGCCCGTGAGACCCAGTACTTC; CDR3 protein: CASSRSGRARETQYF
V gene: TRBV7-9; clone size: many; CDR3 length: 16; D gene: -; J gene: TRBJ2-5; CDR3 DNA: TGTGCCAGCAGCTTTAAGGGCCCTCCGACCCAAGAGACCCAGTACTTC; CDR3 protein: CASSFKGPPTQETQYF
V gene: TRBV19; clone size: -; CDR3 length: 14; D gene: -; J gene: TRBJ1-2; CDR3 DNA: TGTGCCAGTAGCCCGGACGTCCTCGGCTATGGCTACACCTTC; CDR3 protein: CASSPDVLGYGYTF